This TCR beta chain appears in the sequencing data of a study of early T cells in non-severe SARS-CoV-2 infection. In the library, individual cDNA molecules carried attached unique molecular identifiers. TCRdb ran MiXCR on the 5' RACE reads and lists one entry per CDR3 protein. The profile shows roughly 29,000 distinct CDR3 sequences, 5.3% of them singletons. Germline V lookup: CDR1 KGHDR, CDR2 SFDVKD. The CDR3 is 16 residues long. With 4 bases clipped from V and 2 bases from J, the junction kept 9 bases outside the gene matches. This clonotype showed up many times. The sequenced sample consisted of whole blood. This chain uses TRBV24-1 with TRBJ2-7, with TRBD1 matching over 8 bases. The origin of this receptor is an adult who was a healthcare worker with PCR-confirmed SARS-CoV-2 infection or an uninfected control (not recorded which). Here the CDR3 reads CATSDPVGDRTYEQYF. CDR3 coding DNA: TGTGCCACCAGTGACCCTGTAGGGGACAGGACCTACGAGCAGTACTTC.